These T cell receptor beta chains were read from a single sample in a study of shared clonotypes between healthy human individuals. TCRdb keeps only in-frame clones here, not all; method: immunoSEQ multiplex PCR. The data show about 480,000 clones, over 75% seen once. The sample comprised PBMCs. Every receptor here comes from a woman aged 40 to 50 in good health. Some clones in this sample may be carry-over from other donors' samples. Each CDR3 is given with its conserved first and last residue. Each record gives: V gene, J gene, D gene, clone size, CDR3 protein, CDR3 DNA. D genes are given only for firm matches. A clone size is listed for some rows: how often the clone was seen (once, few, many), or a class if it is expanded.

v_call: TRBV2
j_call: TRBJ2-1
d_call: .
clone_size: .
cdr3_aa: CASAERESSYNEQFF
cdr3_nt: TGTGCCAGCGCGGAAAGAGAGAGCTCCTACAATGAGCAGTTCTTC

v_call: TRBV4-1
j_call: TRBJ1-4
d_call: TRBD1
clone_size: .
cdr3_aa: CASSLRTGRNEKLFF
cdr3_nt: TGCGCCAGCAGCCTGAGGACAGGGAGAAATGAAAAACTGTTTTTT

v_call: TRBV5-8
j_call: TRBJ1-2
d_call: TRBD1
clone_size: .
cdr3_aa: CASSVRGLGGYTF
cdr3_nt: TGTGCCAGCAGCGTGAGGGGGCTAGGAGGCTACACCTTC

v_call: TRBV9
j_call: TRBJ2-2
d_call: .
clone_size: .
cdr3_aa: CASSVGVSGNTGELFF
cdr3_nt: TGTGCCAGCAGCGTAGGGGTTAGCGGGAACACCGGGGAGCTGTTTTTT

v_call: TRBV19
j_call: TRBJ2-3
d_call: .
clone_size: .
cdr3_aa: CASSGRPDLPTDTQYF
cdr3_nt: TGTGCCAGTAGTGGGAGGCCCGACTTACCCACAGATACGCAGTATTTT

v_call: TRBV18
j_call: TRBJ2-3
d_call: TRBD2
clone_size: .
cdr3_aa: CASSLAGGPITDTQYF
cdr3_nt: TGTGCCAGCTCCCTAGCGGGAGGGCCTATCACAGATACGCAGTATTTT

v_call: TRBV11-2
j_call: TRBJ2-7
d_call: .
clone_size: .
cdr3_aa: CASSPYQGSRNEQYF
cdr3_nt: TGTGCCAGCAGCCCGTACCAGGGGAGTAGGAACGAGCAGTACTTC

v_call: TRBV7-8
j_call: TRBJ2-7
d_call: .
clone_size: .
cdr3_aa: CASSQGGYPSYEQYF
cdr3_nt: TGTGCCAGCAGCCAGGGGGGCTACCCCTCCTACGAGCAGTACTTC

v_call: TRBV5-4
j_call: TRBJ2-7
d_call: .
clone_size: .
cdr3_aa: CASSLGQGVGEQYF
cdr3_nt: TGTGCCAGCAGCTTGGGGCAGGGTGTTGGCGAGCAGTACTTC

v_call: TRBV5-1
j_call: TRBJ1-4
d_call: .
clone_size: .
cdr3_aa: CASSLLGPNEKLFF
cdr3_nt: TGCGCCAGCAGCTTGTTGGGTCCTAATGAAAAACTGTTTTTT

v_call: TRBV5-1
j_call: TRBJ2-7
d_call: TRBD1
clone_size: .
cdr3_aa: CASSTGQVTGEQYF
cdr3_nt: TGCGCCAGCAGCACTGGACAGGTTACGGGCGAGCAGTACTTC

v_call: TRBV6-5
j_call: TRBJ2-3
d_call: .
clone_size: .
cdr3_aa: CASSRTGRGTDTQYF
cdr3_nt: TGTGCCAGCAGCCGTACCGGTCGTGGCACAGATACGCAGTATTTT

v_call: TRBV9
j_call: TRBJ2-2
d_call: .
clone_size: .
cdr3_aa: CASSVGGANTGELFF
cdr3_nt: TGTGCCAGCAGCGTAGGGGGGGCGAACACCGGGGAGCTGTTTTTT

v_call: TRBV7-2
j_call: TRBJ2-3
d_call: TRBD2
clone_size: .
cdr3_aa: CASSPTSGSRSDTQYF
cdr3_nt: TGTGCCAGCAGCCCCACTAGCGGGAGTCGTTCAGATACGCAGTATTTT

v_call: TRBV9
j_call: TRBJ1-1
d_call: .
clone_size: .
cdr3_aa: CASSAEPDTNYDTEAFF
cdr3_nt: TGTGCCAGCAGCGCAGAACCCGACACTAACTACGACACTGAAGCTTTCTTT

v_call: TRBV5-6
j_call: TRBJ2-2
d_call: TRBD1
clone_size: .
cdr3_aa: CASSFFTGANTGELFF
cdr3_nt: TGTGCCAGCAGCTTTTTTACAGGGGCAAACACCGGGGAGCTGTTTTTT

v_call: TRBV6-4
j_call: TRBJ2-3
d_call: .
clone_size: .
cdr3_aa: CASSDGAASTDTQYF
cdr3_nt: TGTGCCAGCAGTGACGGGGCAGCTAGCACAGATACGCAGTATTTT

v_call: TRBV2
j_call: TRBJ2-2
d_call: TRBD2
clone_size: .
cdr3_aa: CASSEARGSGGPNTGELFF
cdr3_nt: TGTGCCAGCAGTGAAGCCAGAGGTAGCGGGGGGCCGAACACCGGGGAGCTGTTTTTT

v_call: TRBV7-2
j_call: TRBJ2-5
d_call: .
clone_size: .
cdr3_aa: CASTQFRAPRETQYF
cdr3_nt: TGTGCCAGCACCCAATTCCGGGCACCGCGGGAGACCCAGTACTTC

v_call: TRBV5-1
j_call: TRBJ2-7
d_call: TRBD2
clone_size: .
cdr3_aa: CASQTIAGPYEQYF
cdr3_nt: TGCGCCAGCCAAACCATAGCGGGTCCCTACGAGCAGTACTTC

v_call: TRBV9
j_call: TRBJ1-4
d_call: TRBD1
clone_size: .
cdr3_aa: CASSARGNRGTEKLFF
cdr3_nt: TGTGCCAGCAGCGCCCGTGGTAACAGGGGCACTGAAAAACTGTTTTTT

v_call: TRBV5-1
j_call: TRBJ2-7
d_call: .
clone_size: .
cdr3_aa: CASSLDPGPSWEQYF
cdr3_nt: TGCGCCAGCAGCTTGGACCCGGGCCCCAGCTGGGAGCAGTACTTC

v_call: TRBV7-8
j_call: TRBJ1-1
d_call: .
clone_size: .
cdr3_aa: CASSYRVSNTEAFF
cdr3_nt: TGTGCCAGCAGCTACCGGGTGTCGAACACTGAAGCTTTCTTT

v_call: TRBV20-1
j_call: TRBJ2-7
d_call: .
clone_size: .
cdr3_aa: CSGKYSYEQYF
cdr3_nt: TGCAGTGGTAAATACTCCTACGAGCAGTACTTC

v_call: TRBV6-1
j_call: TRBJ1-2
d_call: .
clone_size: .
cdr3_aa: CASSAGGPAYYGYTF
cdr3_nt: TGTGCCAGCAGTGCCGGGGGCCCGGCATACTATGGCTACACCTTC

v_call: TRBV7-9
j_call: TRBJ2-1
d_call: .
clone_size: .
cdr3_aa: CASSWGTRGEQFF
cdr3_nt: TGTGCCAGCAGCTGGGGAACACGGGGTGAGCAGTTCTTC

v_call: TRBV4-1
j_call: TRBJ1-1
d_call: .
clone_size: once
cdr3_aa: CASSHALLRGKNTEAFF
cdr3_nt: TGCGCCAGCAGCCATGCCCTGTTAAGGGGAAAAAACACTGAAGCTTTCTTT

v_call: TRBV4-3
j_call: TRBJ2-5
d_call: .
clone_size: .
cdr3_aa: CASSQDFGRVQETQYF
cdr3_nt: TGCGCCAGCAGCCAAGATTTTGGCAGGGTCCAAGAGACCCAGTACTTC

v_call: TRBV6-1
j_call: TRBJ1-6
d_call: .
clone_size: .
cdr3_aa: CASGGPNSPLHF
cdr3_nt: TGTGCCAGCGGGGGTCCGAATTCACCCCTCCACTTT

v_call: TRBV7-9
j_call: TRBJ2-1
d_call: .
clone_size: many
cdr3_aa: CASRSTGYNEQFF
cdr3_nt: TGTGCCAGCCGGTCGACAGGCTACAATGAGCAGTTCTTC

v_call: TRBV5-1
j_call: TRBJ2-4
d_call: .
clone_size: .
cdr3_aa: CASSLDGRSKNIQYF
cdr3_nt: TGCGCCAGCAGCTTGGACGGTCGATCCAAAAACATTCAGTACTTC

v_call: TRBV5-1
j_call: TRBJ2-7
d_call: .
clone_size: .
cdr3_aa: CASSLVAQSSYEQYF
cdr3_nt: TGCGCCAGCAGCTTGGTGGCCCAAAGTTCCTACGAGCAGTACTTC

v_call: TRBV2
j_call: TRBJ1-1
d_call: .
clone_size: .
cdr3_aa: CASRPTPNTEAFF
cdr3_nt: TGTGCCAGCAGGCCGACACCGAACACTGAAGCTTTCTTT

v_call: TRBV20-1
j_call: TRBJ1-2
d_call: .
clone_size: .
cdr3_aa: CSARIGYGYTF
cdr3_nt: TGCAGTGCTAGGATAGGCTATGGCTACACCTTC

v_call: TRBV30
j_call: TRBJ1-2
d_call: .
clone_size: .
cdr3_aa: CAWSAVTTGYTF
cdr3_nt: TGTGCCTGGAGTGCGGTAACGACCGGCTACACCTTC

v_call: TRBV6-5
j_call: TRBJ2-7
d_call: .
clone_size: .
cdr3_aa: CASSSPGRGHDEQYF
cdr3_nt: TGTGCCAGCAGTAGCCCGGGGAGGGGGCACGACGAGCAGTACTTC

v_call: TRBV6-1
j_call: TRBJ2-2
d_call: TRBD2
clone_size: .
cdr3_aa: CASRLAGRDTGELFF
cdr3_nt: TGTGCCAGCAGACTAGCGGGAAGAGACACCGGGGAGCTGTTTTTT

v_call: TRBV14
j_call: TRBJ2-5
d_call: TRBD2
clone_size: .
cdr3_aa: CASSRGLAGVPQETQYF
cdr3_nt: TGTGCCAGCAGCCGTGGACTAGCGGGAGTCCCACAAGAGACCCAGTACTTC

v_call: TRBV7-3
j_call: TRBJ2-7
d_call: .
clone_size: .
cdr3_aa: CASSLYGGQSYEQYF
cdr3_nt: TGTGCCAGCAGCTTATACGGGGGGCAGTCCTACGAGCAGTACTTC

v_call: TRBV2
j_call: TRBJ1-2
d_call: TRBD1
clone_size: .
cdr3_aa: CASRTDRGQINYGYTF
cdr3_nt: TGTGCCAGCAGGACGGACAGGGGCCAAATAAACTATGGCTACACCTTC

v_call: TRBV7-8
j_call: TRBJ2-3
d_call: TRBD2
clone_size: .
cdr3_aa: CASSPLSGGGTDTQYF
cdr3_nt: TGTGCCAGCAGCCCACTATCGGGGGGAGGCACAGATACGCAGTATTTT

v_call: TRBV27
j_call: TRBJ2-1
d_call: .
clone_size: .
cdr3_aa: CASRRVYNEQFF
cdr3_nt: TGTGCCAGCAGGAGGGTCTACAATGAGCAGTTCTTC

v_call: TRBV18
j_call: TRBJ1-3
d_call: .
clone_size: .
cdr3_aa: CASSPTDANSGNTIYF
cdr3_nt: TGTGCCAGCTCACCTACCGATGCAAACTCTGGAAACACCATATATTTT

v_call: TRBV30
j_call: TRBJ2-7
d_call: TRBD2
clone_size: once
cdr3_aa: CAWRWQMTSGSPYEQYF
cdr3_nt: TGTGCCTGGAGATGGCAGATGACTAGCGGGAGCCCCTACGAGCAGTACTTC

v_call: TRBV2
j_call: TRBJ2-7
d_call: TRBD2
clone_size: .
cdr3_aa: CASTRSGSSYEQYF
cdr3_nt: TGTGCCAGCACCAGAAGCGGGAGCTCCTACGAGCAGTACTTC

v_call: TRBV7-9
j_call: TRBJ2-7
d_call: .
clone_size: .
cdr3_aa: CASTQGIEQYF
cdr3_nt: TGTGCCAGCACCCAGGGAATAGAGCAGTACTTC

v_call: TRBV11-2
j_call: TRBJ2-7
d_call: TRBD1
clone_size: .
cdr3_aa: CASSKTGTGSYEQYF
cdr3_nt: TGTGCCAGCAGCAAAACCGGGACAGGGAGCTACGAGCAGTACTTC

v_call: TRBV6-1
j_call: TRBJ2-7
d_call: TRBD1
clone_size: .
cdr3_aa: CAIVTGRGYEQYF
cdr3_nt: TGTGCCATTGTGACAGGGAGAGGCTACGAGCAGTACTTC

v_call: TRBV6-6
j_call: TRBJ2-4
d_call: TRBD1
clone_size: .
cdr3_aa: CASSYSSGQGIGLQYF
cdr3_nt: TGTGCCAGCAGTTACTCGTCGGGACAGGGGATAGGTCTTCAGTACTTC

v_call: TRBV6-5
j_call: TRBJ2-7
d_call: .
clone_size: .
cdr3_aa: CASSAGLSYEQYF
cdr3_nt: TGTGCCAGCAGTGCAGGTCTCTCCTACGAGCAGTACTTC

v_call: TRBV25-1
j_call: TRBJ2-7
d_call: .
clone_size: .
cdr3_aa: CASSSPRDPSYEQYF
cdr3_nt: TGTGCCAGCAGTTCCCCTCGGGACCCGTCCTACGAGCAGTACTTC

v_call: TRBV5-1
j_call: TRBJ2-7
d_call: TRBD2
clone_size: .
cdr3_aa: CASSRGGSSYYEQYF
cdr3_nt: TGCGCCAGCAGCCGCGGGGGTAGCAGCTACTACGAGCAGTACTTC

v_call: TRBV28
j_call: TRBJ2-1
d_call: .
clone_size: many
cdr3_aa: CASSPQYGEQFF
cdr3_nt: TGTGCCAGCAGTCCCCAGTATGGTGAGCAGTTCTTC

v_call: TRBV27
j_call: TRBJ1-1
d_call: TRBD1
clone_size: .
cdr3_aa: CASLQGAPVEAFF
cdr3_nt: TGTGCCAGCTTACAGGGGGCGCCGGTTGAAGCTTTCTTT